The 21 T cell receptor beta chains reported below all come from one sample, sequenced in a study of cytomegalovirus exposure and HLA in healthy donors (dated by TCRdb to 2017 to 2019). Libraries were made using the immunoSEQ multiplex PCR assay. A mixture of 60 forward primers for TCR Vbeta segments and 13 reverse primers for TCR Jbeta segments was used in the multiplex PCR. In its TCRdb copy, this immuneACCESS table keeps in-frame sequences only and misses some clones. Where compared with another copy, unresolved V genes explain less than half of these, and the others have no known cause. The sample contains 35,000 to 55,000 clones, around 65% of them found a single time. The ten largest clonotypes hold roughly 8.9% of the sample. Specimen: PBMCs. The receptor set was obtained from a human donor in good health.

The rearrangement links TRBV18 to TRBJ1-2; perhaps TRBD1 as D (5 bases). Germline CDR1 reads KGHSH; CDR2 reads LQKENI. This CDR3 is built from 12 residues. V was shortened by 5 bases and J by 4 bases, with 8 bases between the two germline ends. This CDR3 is CASSADSYGYTF. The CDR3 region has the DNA TGTGCCAGCTCAGCCGACAGCTATGGCTACACCTTC.

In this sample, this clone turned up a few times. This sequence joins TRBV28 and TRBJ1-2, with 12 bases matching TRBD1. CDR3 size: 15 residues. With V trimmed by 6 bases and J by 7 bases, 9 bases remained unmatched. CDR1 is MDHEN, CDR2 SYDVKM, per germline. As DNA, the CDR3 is TGTGCCAGCAGGCAACCCGGGACAGGGGGCTCTGGCTACACCTTC. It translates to CASRQPGTGGSGYTF.

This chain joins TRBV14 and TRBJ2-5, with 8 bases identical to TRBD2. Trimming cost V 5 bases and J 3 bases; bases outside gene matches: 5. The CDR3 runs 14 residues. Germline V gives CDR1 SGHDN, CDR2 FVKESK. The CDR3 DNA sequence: TGTGCCAGCAGCACTCGGGAGGGTGAAGAGACCCAGTACTTC. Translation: CASSTREGEETQYF. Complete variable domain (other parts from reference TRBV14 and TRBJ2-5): EAGVTQFPSHSVIEKGQTVTLRCDPISGHDNLYWYRRVMGKEIKFLLHFVKESKQDESGMPNNRFLAERTGGTYSTLKVQPAELEDSGVYFCASSTREGEETQYFGPGTRLLVL.

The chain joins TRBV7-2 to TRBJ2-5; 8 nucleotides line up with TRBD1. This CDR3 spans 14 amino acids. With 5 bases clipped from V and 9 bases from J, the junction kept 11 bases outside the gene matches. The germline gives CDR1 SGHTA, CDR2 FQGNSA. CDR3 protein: CASSPGQGPGAQYF. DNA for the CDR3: TGTGCCAGCAGCCCCGGACAGGGCCCGGGGGCCCAGTACTTC.

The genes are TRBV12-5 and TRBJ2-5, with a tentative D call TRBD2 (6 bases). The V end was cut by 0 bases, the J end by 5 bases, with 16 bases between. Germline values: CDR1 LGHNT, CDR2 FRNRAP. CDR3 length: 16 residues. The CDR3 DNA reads TGTGCTAGTGGTTTGGTAAGGGCGGGGAGGTCGGAGACCCAGTACTTC. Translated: CASGLVRAGRSETQYF.

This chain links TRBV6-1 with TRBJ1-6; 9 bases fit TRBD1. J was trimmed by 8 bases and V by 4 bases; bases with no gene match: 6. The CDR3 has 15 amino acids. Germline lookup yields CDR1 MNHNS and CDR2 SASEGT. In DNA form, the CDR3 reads TGTGCCAGCAGTGCGCCGGGACAGGGTTATTCACCCCTCCACTTT. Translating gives CASSAPGQGYSPLHF.

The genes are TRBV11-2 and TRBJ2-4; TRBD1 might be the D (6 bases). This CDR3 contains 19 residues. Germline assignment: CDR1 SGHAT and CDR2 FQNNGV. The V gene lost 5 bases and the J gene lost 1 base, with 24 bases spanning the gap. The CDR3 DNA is TGTGCCAGCAGCCAAACGACCGGGACACTCGTGTGGGCCAAAAACATTCAGTACTTC. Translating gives CASSQTTGTLVWAKNIQYF.

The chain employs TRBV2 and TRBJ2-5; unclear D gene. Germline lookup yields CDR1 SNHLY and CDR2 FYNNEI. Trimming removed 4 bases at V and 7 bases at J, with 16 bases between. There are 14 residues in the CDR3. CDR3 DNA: TGTGCCAGCAGTGTTGAACAGACCCCAGGGACCCAGTACTTC. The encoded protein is CASSVEQTPGTQYF. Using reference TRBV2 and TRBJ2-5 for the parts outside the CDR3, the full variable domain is EPEVTQTPSHQVTQMGQEVILRCVPISNHLYFYWYRQILGQKVEFLVSFYNNEISEKSEIFDDQFSVERPDGSNFTLKIRSTKLEDSAMYFCASSVEQTPGTQYFGPGTRLLVL.

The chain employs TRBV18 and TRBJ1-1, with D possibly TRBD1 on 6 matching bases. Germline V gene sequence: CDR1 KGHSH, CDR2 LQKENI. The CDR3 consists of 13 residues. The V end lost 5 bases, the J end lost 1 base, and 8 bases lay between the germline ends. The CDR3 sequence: CASSRDTNTEAFF. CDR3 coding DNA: TGTGCCAGCTCAAGGGACACGAACACTGAAGCTTTCTTT. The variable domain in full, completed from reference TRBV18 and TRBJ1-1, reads NAGVMQNPRHLVRRRGQEARLRCSPMKGHSHVYWYRQLPEEGLKFMVYLQKENIIDESGMPKERFSAEFPKEGPSILRIQQVVRGDSAAYFCASSRDTNTEAFFGQGTRLTVV.

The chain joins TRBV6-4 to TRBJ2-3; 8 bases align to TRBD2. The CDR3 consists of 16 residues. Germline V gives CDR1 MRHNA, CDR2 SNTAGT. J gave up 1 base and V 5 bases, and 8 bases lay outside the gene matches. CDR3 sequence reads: CASSPKGRGGTDTQYF. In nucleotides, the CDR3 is TGTGCCAGCAGTCCCAAGGGGCGGGGGGGCACAGATACGCAGTATTTT.

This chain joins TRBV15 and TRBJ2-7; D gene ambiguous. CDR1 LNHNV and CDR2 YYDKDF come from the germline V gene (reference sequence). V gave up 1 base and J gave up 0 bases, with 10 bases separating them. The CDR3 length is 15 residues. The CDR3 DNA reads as TGTGCCACCAGCAGAGGAAAGCTCTACTCCTACGAGCAGTACTTC. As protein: CATSRGKLYSYEQYF.

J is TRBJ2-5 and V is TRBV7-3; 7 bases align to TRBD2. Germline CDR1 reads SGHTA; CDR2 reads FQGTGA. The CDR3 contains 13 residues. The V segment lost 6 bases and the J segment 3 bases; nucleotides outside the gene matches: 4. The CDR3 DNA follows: TGTGCCAGCAGTTATGGGGGGGAAGAGACCCAGTACTTC. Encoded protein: CASSYGGEETQYF.

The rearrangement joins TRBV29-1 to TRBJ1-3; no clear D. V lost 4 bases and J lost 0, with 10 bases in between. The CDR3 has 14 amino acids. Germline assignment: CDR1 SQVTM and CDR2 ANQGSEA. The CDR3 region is CSVAEGVSGNTIYF. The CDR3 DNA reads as TGCAGCGTTGCGGAGGGAGTCTCTGGAAACACCATATATTTT.

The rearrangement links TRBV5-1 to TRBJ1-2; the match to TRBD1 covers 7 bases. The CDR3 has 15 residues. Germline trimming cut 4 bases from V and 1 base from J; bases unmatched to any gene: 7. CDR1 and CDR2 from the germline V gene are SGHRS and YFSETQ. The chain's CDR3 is CASSQTGLSNYGYTF. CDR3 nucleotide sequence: TGCGCCAGCAGCCAGACAGGGCTTAGTAACTATGGCTACACCTTC.

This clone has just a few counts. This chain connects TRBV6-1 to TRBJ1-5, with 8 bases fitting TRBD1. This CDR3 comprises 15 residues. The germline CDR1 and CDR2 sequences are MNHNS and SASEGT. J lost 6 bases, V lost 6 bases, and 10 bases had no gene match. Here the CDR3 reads CASRRTGSLGQPQHF. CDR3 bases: TGTGCCAGCAGGAGGACAGGGTCTTTAGGTCAGCCCCAGCATTTT.

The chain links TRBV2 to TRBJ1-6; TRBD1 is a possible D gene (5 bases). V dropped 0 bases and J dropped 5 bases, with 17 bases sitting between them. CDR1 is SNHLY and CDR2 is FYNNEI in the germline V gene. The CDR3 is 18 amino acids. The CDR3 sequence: CASSEAGIQGFDNSPLHF. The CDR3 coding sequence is TGTGCCAGCAGTGAAGCTGGAATTCAGGGTTTCGATAATTCACCCCTCCACTTT.

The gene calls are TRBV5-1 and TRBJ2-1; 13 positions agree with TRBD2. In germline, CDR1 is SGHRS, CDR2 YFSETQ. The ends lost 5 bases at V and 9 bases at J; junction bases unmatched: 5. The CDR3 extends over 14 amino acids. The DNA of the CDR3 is TGCGCCAGCAGGGCCGGGACTAGCGGGGTTGAGCAGTTCTTC. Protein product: CASRAGTSGVEQFF.

CDR3 loop: CASSRDPAGWTQYF. In DNA form, the CDR3 reads TGTGCCAGCAGCCGCGATCCCGCCGGTTGGACCCAGTACTTC. The chain has TRBV11-2 and TRBJ2-5; D call uncertain. This CDR3 contains 14 residues. Germline V CDR1 and CDR2: SGHAT, FQNNGV. V dropped 5 bases and J dropped 7 bases, with 17 bases sitting between them.

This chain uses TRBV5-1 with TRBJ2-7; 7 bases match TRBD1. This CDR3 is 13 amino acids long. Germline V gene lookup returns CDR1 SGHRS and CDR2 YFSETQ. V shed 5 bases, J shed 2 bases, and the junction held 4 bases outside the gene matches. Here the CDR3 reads CASSPGTAYEQYF. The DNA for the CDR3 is TGCGCCAGCAGTCCCGGGACAGCCTACGAGCAGTACTTC. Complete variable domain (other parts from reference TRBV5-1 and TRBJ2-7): KAGVTQTPRYLIKTRGQQVTLSCSPISGHRSVSWYQQTPGQGLQFLFEYFSETQRNKGNFPGRFSGRQFSNSRSEMNVSTLELGDSALYLCASSPGTAYEQYFGPGTRLTVT.

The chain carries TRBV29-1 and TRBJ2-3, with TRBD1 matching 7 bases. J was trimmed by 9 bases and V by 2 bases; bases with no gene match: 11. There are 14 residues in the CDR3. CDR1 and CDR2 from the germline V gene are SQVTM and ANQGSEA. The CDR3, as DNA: TGCAGCGTTGAACCGACAGGGTTCATTGACACGCAGTATTTT. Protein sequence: CSVEPTGFIDTQYF.

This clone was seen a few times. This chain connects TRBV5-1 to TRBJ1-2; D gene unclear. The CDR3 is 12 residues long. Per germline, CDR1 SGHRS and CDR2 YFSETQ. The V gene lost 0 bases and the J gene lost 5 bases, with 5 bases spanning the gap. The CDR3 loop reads CASSLAGYGYTF. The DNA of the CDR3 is TGCGCCAGCAGCTTGGCAGGTTATGGCTACACCTTC.